One TCR beta chain is described in this entry. Its antigen is currently unknown. Trimming cost V 8 bases and J 2 bases, with 13 bases left between them. Germline V gene lookup returns CDR1 MNHNS and CDR2 SASEGT. The CDR3 sequence is 13 residues long. There were no patients who had received any treatment before thyroid surgery. This sample stems from a study of metastatic and nonmetastatic thyroid tumors. Study-wide background: Where malignant and benign thyroid patients were concerned, repertoires were compared across blood and tumor or nodule tissue.

Whole-study results and caveats: Compared with benign nodules, malignant thyroid tumors were reported to have significantly higher TCR beta diversity in both blood and tumor.

Original analysis: It was from CDR3 differences across clinicopathological groups that a distant-metastasis classifier for papillary thyroid cancer was built. MiXCR was used by TCRdb to re-call the PCR reads. For this entry, the V and J calls and clone size follow TCRdb and not the study's own pipeline. The table has 30,000 to 40,000 clones, 20% to 25% seen once. The chain carries TRBV6-1 and TRBJ2-7, with D perhaps TRBD2 (6 bases). This sequence was found in a male donor with papillary thyroid cancer or a benign thyroid nodule (not recorded which). Some clones in this sample may be carry-over from other donors' samples. Material: tumor tissue. In DNA form, the CDR3 reads TGTGCCAGCTTCGGGAGTCCTACCTACGAGCAGTACTTC. It yields the protein CASFGSPTYEQYF.